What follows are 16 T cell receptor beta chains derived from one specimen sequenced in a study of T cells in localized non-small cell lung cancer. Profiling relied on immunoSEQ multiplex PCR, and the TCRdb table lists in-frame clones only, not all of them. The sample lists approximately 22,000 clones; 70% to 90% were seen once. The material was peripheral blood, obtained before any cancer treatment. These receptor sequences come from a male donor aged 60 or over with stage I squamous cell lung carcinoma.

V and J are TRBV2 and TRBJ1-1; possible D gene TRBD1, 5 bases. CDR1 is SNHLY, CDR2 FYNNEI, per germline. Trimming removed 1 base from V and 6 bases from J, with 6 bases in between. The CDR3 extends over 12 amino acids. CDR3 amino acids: CASSEGGAEAFF. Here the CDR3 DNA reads TGTGCCAGCAGTGAAGGAGGGGCTGAAGCTTTCTTT.

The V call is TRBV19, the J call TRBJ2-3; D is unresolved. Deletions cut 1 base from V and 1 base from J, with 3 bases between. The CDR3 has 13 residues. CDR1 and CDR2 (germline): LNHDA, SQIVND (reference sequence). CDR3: CASSIGRTDTQYF. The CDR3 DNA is TGTGCCAGTAGTATAGGACGCACAGATACGCAGTATTTT.

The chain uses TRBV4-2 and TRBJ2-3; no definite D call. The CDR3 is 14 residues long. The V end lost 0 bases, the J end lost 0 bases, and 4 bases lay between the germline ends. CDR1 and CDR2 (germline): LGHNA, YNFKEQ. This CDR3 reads CASSQEASTDTQYF. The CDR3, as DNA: TGTGCCAGCAGCCAAGAGGCGAGCACAGATACGCAGTATTTT.

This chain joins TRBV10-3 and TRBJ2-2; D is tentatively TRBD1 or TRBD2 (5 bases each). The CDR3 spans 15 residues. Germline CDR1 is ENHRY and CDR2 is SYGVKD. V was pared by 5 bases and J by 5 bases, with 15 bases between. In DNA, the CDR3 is TGTGCCATCAGTCTACCGGGACGGGGAACCGGGGAGCTGTTTTTT. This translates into CAISLPGRGTGELFF.

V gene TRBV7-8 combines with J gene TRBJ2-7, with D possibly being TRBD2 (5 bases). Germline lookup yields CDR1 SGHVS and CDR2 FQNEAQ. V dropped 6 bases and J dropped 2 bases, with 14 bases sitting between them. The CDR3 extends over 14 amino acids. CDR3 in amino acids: CASSPNIGTYEQYF. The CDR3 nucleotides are TGTGCCAGCAGTCCGAATATCGGGACCTACGAGCAGTACTTC.

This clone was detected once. The CDR3 reads CASSAVTGTTEAFF. As DNA, the CDR3 is TGTGCCAGCAGCGCCGTGACAGGAACCACTGAAGCTTTCTTT. This chain connects TRBV9 to TRBJ1-1; TRBD1 might be the D (6 bases). CDR1 is SGDLS and CDR2 is YYNGEE in the germline V gene. Deletions cut 3 bases from V and 4 bases from J, with 13 bases between. The CDR3 contains 14 residues.

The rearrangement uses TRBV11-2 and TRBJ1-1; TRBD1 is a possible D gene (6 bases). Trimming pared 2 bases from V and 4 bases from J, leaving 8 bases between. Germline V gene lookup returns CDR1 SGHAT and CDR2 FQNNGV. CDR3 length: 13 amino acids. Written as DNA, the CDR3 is TGTGCCAGCAGCTTAACAGGGCTCACTGAAGCTTTCTTT. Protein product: CASSLTGLTEAFF.

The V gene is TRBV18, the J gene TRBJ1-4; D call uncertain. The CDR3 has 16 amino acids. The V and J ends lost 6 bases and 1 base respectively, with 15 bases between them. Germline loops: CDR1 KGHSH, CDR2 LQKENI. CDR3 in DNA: TGTGCCAGCTCTTTCGGGAGTTTCGGAACTAATGAAAAACTGTTTTTT. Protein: CASSFGSFGTNEKLFF.

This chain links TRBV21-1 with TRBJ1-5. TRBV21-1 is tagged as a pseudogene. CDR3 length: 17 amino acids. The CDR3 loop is CASSKGLKGGPDQPQHF. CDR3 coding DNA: TGTGCCAGCAGCAAAGGGCTTAAAGGGGGGCCGGATCAGCCCCAGCATTTT.

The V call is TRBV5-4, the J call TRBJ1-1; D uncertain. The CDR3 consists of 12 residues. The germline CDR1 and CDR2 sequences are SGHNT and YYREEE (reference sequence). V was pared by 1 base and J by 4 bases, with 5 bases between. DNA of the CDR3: TGTGCCAGCAGCTTGCTGGCCACTGAAGCTTTCTTT. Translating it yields CASSLLATEAFF.

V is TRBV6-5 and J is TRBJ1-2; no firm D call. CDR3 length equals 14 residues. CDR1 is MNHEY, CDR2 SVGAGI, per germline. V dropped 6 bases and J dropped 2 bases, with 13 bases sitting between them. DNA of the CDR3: TGTGCCAGCAGAAGAACGGTTACAAACTATGGCTACACCTTC. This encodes CASRRTVTNYGYTF.

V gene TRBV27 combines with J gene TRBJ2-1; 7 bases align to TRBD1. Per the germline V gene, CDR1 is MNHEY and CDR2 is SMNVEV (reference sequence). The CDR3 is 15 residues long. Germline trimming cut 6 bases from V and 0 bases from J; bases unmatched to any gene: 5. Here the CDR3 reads CASSQGVSSYNEQFF. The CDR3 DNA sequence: TGTGCCAGCAGCCAGGGGGTCAGCTCCTACAATGAGCAGTTCTTC.

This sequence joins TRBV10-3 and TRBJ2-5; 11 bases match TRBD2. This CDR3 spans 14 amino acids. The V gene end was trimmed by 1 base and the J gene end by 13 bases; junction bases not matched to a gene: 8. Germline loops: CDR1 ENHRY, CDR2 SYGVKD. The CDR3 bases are TGTGCCATCAGTGAGTGGGGAGATAGCGGGGGGGCGTACTTC. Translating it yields CAISEWGDSGGAYF.

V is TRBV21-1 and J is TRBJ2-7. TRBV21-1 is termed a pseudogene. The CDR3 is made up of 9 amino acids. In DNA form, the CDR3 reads TGTGCCAGCAAAAGGGGGAGGAACTTC. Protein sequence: CASKRGRNF.

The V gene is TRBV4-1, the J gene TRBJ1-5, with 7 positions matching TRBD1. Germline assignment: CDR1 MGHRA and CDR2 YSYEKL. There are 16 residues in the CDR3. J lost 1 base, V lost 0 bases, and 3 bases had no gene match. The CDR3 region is CASSQEKGASNQPQHF. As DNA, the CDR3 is TGCGCCAGCAGCCAAGAAAAGGGGGCAAGCAATCAGCCCCAGCATTTT.

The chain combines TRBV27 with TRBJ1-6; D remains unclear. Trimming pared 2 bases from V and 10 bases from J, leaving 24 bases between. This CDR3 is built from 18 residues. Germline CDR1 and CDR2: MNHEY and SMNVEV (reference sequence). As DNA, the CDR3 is TGTGCCAGCAGTTTAATTGGTAATCTCGGGGTAGTCGGATCACCCCTCCACTTT. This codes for CASSLIGNLGVVGSPLHF.